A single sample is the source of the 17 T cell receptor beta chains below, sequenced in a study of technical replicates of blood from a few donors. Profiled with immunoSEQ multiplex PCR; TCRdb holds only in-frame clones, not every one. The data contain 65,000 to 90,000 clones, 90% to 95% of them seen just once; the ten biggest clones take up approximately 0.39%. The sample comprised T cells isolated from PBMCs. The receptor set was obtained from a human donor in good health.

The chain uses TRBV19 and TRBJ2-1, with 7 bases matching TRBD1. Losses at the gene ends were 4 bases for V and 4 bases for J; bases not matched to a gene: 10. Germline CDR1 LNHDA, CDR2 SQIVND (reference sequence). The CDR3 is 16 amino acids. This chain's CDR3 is CASSTDREPPYNEQFF. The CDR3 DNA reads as TGTGCCAGTAGTACCGACAGGGAACCCCCTTACAATGAGCAGTTCTTC.

For the CDR3, the DNA is TGTGCCAGCAGTCCTGGACAGATAAATGAAAAACTGTTTTTT. Protein product: CASSPGQINEKLFF. This sequence joins TRBV28 and TRBJ1-4; perhaps TRBD1 as D (6 bases). V lost 5 bases, J lost 5 bases, and 12 bases lay in between. CDR1 and CDR2 from the germline V gene are MDHEN and SYDVKM. This CDR3 comprises 14 residues.

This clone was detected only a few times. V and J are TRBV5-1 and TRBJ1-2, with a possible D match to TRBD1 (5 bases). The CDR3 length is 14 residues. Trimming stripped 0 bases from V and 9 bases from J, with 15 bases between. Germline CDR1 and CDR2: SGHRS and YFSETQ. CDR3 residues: CASSLEGRVISYTF. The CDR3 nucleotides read TGCGCCAGCAGCTTGGAGGGCAGGGTAATAAGCTACACCTTC. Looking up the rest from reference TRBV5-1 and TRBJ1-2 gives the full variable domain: KAGVTQTPRYLIKTRGQQVTLSCSPISGHRSVSWYQQTPGQGLQFLFEYFSETQRNKGNFPGRFSGRQFSNSRSEMNVSTLELGDSALYLCASSLEGRVISYTFGSGTRLTVV.

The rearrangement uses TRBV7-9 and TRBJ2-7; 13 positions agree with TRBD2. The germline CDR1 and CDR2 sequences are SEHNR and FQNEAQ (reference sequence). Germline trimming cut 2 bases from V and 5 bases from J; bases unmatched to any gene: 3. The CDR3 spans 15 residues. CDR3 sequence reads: CASSLLGLAGNEQYF. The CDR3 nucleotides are TGTGCCAGCAGCTTACTGGGACTAGCGGGGAACGAGCAGTACTTC.

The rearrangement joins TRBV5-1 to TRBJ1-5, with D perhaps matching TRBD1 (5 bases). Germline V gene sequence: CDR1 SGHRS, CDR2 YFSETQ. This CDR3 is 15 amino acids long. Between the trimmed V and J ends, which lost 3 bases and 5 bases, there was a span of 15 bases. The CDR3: CASSSLGGKDQPQHF. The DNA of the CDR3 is TGCGCCAGCAGCTCTTTGGGGGGAAAAGATCAGCCCCAGCATTTT.

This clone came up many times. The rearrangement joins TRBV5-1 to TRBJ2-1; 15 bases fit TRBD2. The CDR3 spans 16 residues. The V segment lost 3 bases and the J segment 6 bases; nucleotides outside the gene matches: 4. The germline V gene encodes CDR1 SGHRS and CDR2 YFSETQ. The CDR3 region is CASSWTSGRAGNEQFF. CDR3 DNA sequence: TGCGCCAGCAGCTGGACTAGCGGGAGGGCCGGCAATGAGCAGTTCTTC. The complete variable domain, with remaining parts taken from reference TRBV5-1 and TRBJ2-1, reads KAGVTQTPRYLIKTRGQQVTLSCSPISGHRSVSWYQQTPGQGLQFLFEYFSETQRNKGNFPGRFSGRQFSNSRSEMNVSTLELGDSALYLCASSWTSGRAGNEQFFGPGTRLTVL.

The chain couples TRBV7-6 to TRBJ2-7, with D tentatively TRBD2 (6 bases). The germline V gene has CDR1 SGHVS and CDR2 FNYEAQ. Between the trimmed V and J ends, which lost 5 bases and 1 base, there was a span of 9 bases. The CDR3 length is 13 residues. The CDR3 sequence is CASSTRGSYEQYF. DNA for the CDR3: TGTGCCAGCAGCACCCGGGGGTCCTACGAGCAGTACTTC.

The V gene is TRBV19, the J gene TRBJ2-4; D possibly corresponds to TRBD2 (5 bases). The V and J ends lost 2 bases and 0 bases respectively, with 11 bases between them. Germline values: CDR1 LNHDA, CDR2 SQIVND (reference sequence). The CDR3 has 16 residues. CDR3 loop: CASSIIAPLAKNIQYF. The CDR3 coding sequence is TGTGCCAGTAGTATAATAGCGCCCCTAGCCAAAAACATTCAGTACTTC.

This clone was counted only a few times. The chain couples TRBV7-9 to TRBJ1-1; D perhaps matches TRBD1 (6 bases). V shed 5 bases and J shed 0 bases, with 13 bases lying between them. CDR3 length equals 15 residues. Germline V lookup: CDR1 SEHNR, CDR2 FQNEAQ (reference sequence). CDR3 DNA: TGTGCCAGCAGCCCGGACAGCCGATTGAACACTGAAGCTTTCTTT. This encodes CASSPDSRLNTEAFF.

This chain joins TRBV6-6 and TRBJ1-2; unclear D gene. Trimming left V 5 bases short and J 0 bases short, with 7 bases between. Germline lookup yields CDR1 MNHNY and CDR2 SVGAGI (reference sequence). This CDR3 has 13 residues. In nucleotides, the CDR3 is TGTGCCAGCAGTGTAGACACTAACTATGGCTACACCTTC. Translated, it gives CASSVDTNYGYTF.

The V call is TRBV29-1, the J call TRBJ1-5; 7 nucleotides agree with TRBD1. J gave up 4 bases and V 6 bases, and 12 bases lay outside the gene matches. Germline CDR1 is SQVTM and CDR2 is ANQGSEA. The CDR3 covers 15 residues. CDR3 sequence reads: CSVKTGLDTNQPQHF. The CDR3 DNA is TGCAGCGTAAAGACAGGGTTAGATACAAATCAGCCCCAGCATTTT.

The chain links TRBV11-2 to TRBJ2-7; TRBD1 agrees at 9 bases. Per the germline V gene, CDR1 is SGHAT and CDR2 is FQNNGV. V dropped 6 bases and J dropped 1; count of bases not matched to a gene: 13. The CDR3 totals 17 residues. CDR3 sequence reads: CASSFSSTGTGSYEQYF. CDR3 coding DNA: TGTGCCAGCAGTTTCTCTTCTACGGGGACAGGGTCCTACGAGCAGTACTTC.

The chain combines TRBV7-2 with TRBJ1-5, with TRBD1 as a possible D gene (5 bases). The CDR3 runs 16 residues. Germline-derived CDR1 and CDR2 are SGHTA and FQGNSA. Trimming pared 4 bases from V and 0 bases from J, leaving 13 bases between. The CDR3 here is CASSSAGYYSNQPQHF. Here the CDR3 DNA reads TGTGCCAGCAGCTCCGCAGGGTATTATAGCAATCAGCCCCAGCATTTT.

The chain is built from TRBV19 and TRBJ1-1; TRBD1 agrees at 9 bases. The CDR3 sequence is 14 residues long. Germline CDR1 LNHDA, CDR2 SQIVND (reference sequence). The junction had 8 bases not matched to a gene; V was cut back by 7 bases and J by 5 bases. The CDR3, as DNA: TGTGCCAGTAACCCGACAGGGGGGAGGACTGAAGCTTTCTTT. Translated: CASNPTGGRTEAFF.

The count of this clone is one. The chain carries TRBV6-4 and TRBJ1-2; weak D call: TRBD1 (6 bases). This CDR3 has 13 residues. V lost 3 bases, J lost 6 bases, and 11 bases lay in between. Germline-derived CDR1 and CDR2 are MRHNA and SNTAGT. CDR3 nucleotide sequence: TGTGCCAGCAGTGAACAGGGAGGGAATGGCTACACCTTC. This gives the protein CASSEQGGNGYTF.

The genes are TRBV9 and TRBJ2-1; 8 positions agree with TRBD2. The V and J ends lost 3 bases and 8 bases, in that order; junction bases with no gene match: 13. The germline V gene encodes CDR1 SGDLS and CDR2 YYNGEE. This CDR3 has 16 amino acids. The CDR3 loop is CASSGGLGGRIHEQFF. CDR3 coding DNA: TGTGCCAGCAGCGGGGGATTGGGCGGGAGGATCCATGAGCAGTTCTTC.

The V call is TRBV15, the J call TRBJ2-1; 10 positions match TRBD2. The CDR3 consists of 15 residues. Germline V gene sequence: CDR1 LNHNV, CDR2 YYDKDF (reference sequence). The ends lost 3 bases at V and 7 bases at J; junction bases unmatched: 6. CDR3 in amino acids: CATSRASGSINEQFF. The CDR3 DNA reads TGTGCCACCAGCAGGGCTAGCGGGAGCATTAATGAGCAGTTCTTC.